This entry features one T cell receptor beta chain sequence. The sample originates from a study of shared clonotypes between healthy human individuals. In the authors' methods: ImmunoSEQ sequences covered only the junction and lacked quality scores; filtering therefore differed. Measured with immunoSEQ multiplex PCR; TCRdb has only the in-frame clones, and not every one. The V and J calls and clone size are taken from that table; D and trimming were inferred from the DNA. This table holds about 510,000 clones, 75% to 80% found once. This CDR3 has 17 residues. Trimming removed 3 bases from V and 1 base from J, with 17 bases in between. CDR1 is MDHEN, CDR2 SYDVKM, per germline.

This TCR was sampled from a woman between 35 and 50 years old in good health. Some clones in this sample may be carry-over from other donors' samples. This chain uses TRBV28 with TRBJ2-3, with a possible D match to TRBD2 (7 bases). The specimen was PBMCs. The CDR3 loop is CASSLLRWEGGTDTQYF. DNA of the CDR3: TGTGCCAGCAGTTTGCTTCGGTGGGAGGGGGGCACAGATACGCAGTATTTT.